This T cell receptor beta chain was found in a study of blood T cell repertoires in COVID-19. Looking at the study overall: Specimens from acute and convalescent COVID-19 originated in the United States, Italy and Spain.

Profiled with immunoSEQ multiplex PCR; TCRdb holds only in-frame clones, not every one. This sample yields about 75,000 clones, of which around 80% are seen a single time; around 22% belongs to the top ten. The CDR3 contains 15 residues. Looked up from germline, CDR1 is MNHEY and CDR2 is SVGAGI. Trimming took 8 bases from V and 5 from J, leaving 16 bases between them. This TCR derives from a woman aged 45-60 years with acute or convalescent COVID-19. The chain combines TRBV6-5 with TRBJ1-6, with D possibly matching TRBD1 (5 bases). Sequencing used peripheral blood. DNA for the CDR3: TGTGCCAGCCGTTCGGGGGGGGGAAATAATTCACCCCTCCACTTT. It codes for CASRSGGGNNSPLHF.